The 24 T cell receptor beta chains reported below all come from one sample, sequenced in a study of T cell responses to AZD1222 COVID-19 vaccine. TCRdb's copy holds only in-frame clones and misses some; the assay was immunoSEQ multiplex PCR. The table includes 95,000 to 100,000 clones, over 75% detected once. The material sequenced was peripheral blood, taken on day 0 of AZD1222 vaccination. The receptors come from an adult in good health.

The rearrangement uses TRBV28 and TRBJ2-5, with unresolved D. Germline V CDR1 and CDR2: MDHEN, SYDVKM. With 5 bases removed from V and 3 bases from J, the gap between germline ends came to 13 bases. The CDR3 is 14 amino acids. CDR3 loop: CASSETVNEETQYF. The CDR3, as DNA: TGTGCCAGCAGTGAGACTGTGAACGAAGAGACCCAGTACTTC.

V usage is TRBV11-2 and J usage is TRBJ2-2, with D perhaps TRBD1 (7 bases). The CDR3 has 16 residues. CDR1 is SGHAT and CDR2 is FQNNGV in the germline V gene. The V gene lost 3 bases and the J gene lost 3 bases, with 14 bases spanning the gap. The CDR3 nucleotides are TGTGCCAGCAGCTTTCGCGGGACAGAGGACACCGGGGAGCTGTTTTTT. This gives the protein CASSFRGTEDTGELFF.

This chain uses TRBV7-9 with TRBJ1-5, with D perhaps TRBD1 (5 bases). The germline V and J ends were trimmed by 4 bases and 0 bases, with 7 bases remaining between them. The CDR3 has 14 amino acids. Germline-derived CDR1 and CDR2 are SEHNR and FQNEAQ (reference sequence). The CDR3 nucleotides are TGTGCCAGCAGCTCAGGACATAGCAATCAGCCCCAGCATTTT. Translation: CASSSGHSNQPQHF.

J is TRBJ1-2 and V is TRBV7-9, with a tentative D call TRBD1 (5 bases). V shed 0 bases and J shed 4 bases, with 15 bases lying between them. The CDR3 has 16 residues. Germline V CDR1 and CDR2: SEHNR, FQNEAQ (reference sequence). The CDR3 is CASSLAREGLVYGYTF. CDR3 nucleotides: TGTGCCAGCAGCTTAGCGCGAGAGGGACTTGTCTATGGCTACACCTTC.

This chain connects TRBV12-3 or TRBV12-4 to TRBJ1-4, with D unclear. Trimming removed 6 bases from V and 13 bases from J, with 12 bases in between. The CDR3 extends over 11 amino acids. The CDR3 nucleotides read TGTGCCAGCAGCTACAGCGACCTACTGTTTTTT. This translates into CASSYSDLLFF.

The chain combines TRBV3-1 (or the pseudogene TRBV3-2) with TRBJ2-3; 9 bases map to TRBD1. The V segment lost 5 bases and the J segment 3 bases; nucleotides outside the gene matches: 15. CDR3 length equals 18 residues. Germline V lookup: CDR1 LGHDT, CDR2 YNNKEL (reference sequence). The chain's CDR3 is CASSSRTGQGRETDTQYF. CDR3 nucleotides: TGTGCCAGCAGCTCCCGAACCGGACAGGGGCGGGAGACAGATACGCAGTATTTT.

This chain connects TRBV4-1 to TRBJ1-2, with D tentatively TRBD1 (6 bases). This CDR3 is 16 amino acids long. Trimming removed 0 bases from V and 4 bases from J, with 15 bases in between. From germline, CDR1 is MGHRA and CDR2 YSYEKL. The CDR3 nucleotides are TGCGCCAGCAGCCAAGACCGGGGCTTGACAGGCTATGGCTACACCTTC. Translating it yields CASSQDRGLTGYGYTF.

This chain joins TRBV2 and TRBJ1-5; D is ambiguous. V lost 8 bases and J lost 3, with 5 bases in between. The CDR3 runs 11 residues. CDR1 and CDR2 (germline): SNHLY, FYNNEI. CDR3 sequence: CASGDNQPQHF. CDR3 DNA sequence: TGTGCCAGCGGAGACAATCAGCCCCAGCATTTT.

The chain has TRBV25-1 and TRBJ2-7; 8 nucleotides match TRBD2. V lost 5 bases to trimming and J lost 1 base; unmatched junction nucleotides: 4. Germline V gene sequence: CDR1 MGHDK, CDR2 SYGVNS. CDR3 length: 14 amino acids. For the CDR3, the DNA is TGTGCCAGCAGTCCGGGGGGGCCATCCTACGAGCAGTACTTC. This translates into CASSPGGPSYEQYF.

The chain combines TRBV29-1 with TRBJ2-7; no clear D gene. The V end was cut by 8 bases, the J end by 2 bases, with 19 bases between. CDR3 length equals 14 residues. Germline V CDR1 and CDR2: SQVTM, ANQGSEA. CDR3 sequence: CSIRDLDETYEQYF. Here the CDR3 DNA reads TGCAGCATTCGCGATCTCGACGAGACCTACGAGCAGTACTTC.

The table lists this clone with a count of one. The rearrangement uses TRBV6-5 and TRBJ1-1, with D tentatively TRBD1 (6 bases). Germline V gene lookup returns CDR1 MNHEY and CDR2 SVGAGI. This CDR3 is 14 amino acids long. V was cut by 8 bases and J by 7 bases, with 20 bases left in between. CDR3 residues: CASFRKGGDIEAFF. For the CDR3, the DNA is TGTGCCAGCTTCAGGAAGGGGGGGGATATTGAAGCTTTCTTT.

The rearrangement links TRBV6-5 to TRBJ1-2; D possibly corresponds to TRBD1 (5 bases). CDR1 and CDR2 (germline): MNHEY, SVGAGI. The V and J ends lost 6 bases and 4 bases respectively, with 12 bases between them. The CDR3 sequence is 13 residues long. CDR3 sequence (DNA): TGTGCCAGCAGCAACGGGGCAGCCTATGGCTACACCTTC. The encoded protein is CASSNGAAYGYTF.

The V gene is TRBV5-1, the J gene TRBJ1-3; no clear D gene. The germline CDR1 and CDR2 sequences are SGHRS and YFSETQ. CDR3 size: 15 residues. V was cut by 3 bases and J by 4 bases, with 14 bases left in between. The CDR3 reads CASSWASGSGNTIYF. The CDR3 coding sequence is TGCGCCAGCAGCTGGGCTTCGGGGTCCGGAAACACCATATATTTT.

This clone was detected only once. The V gene is TRBV11-2, the J gene TRBJ2-2; 7 nucleotides agree with TRBD2. In germline, CDR1 is SGHAT, CDR2 FQNNGV. The junction had 8 bases not matched to a gene; V was cut back by 8 bases and J by 8 bases. This CDR3 comprises 13 residues. The CDR3, as DNA: TGTGCCAGCGGGTTACGGGAGGTGGGGGAGCTGTTTTTT. Its protein product is CASGLREVGELFF.

V is TRBV19 and J is TRBJ1-1; tentative D call: TRBD1 (5 bases). Germline V gene data show CDR1 as LNHDA and CDR2 as SQIVND (reference sequence). The CDR3 has 14 amino acids. V was clipped by 2 bases and J by 0 bases, with 7 bases between them. The CDR3: CASSITGLNTEAFF. For the CDR3, the DNA is TGTGCCAGTAGTATAACAGGCTTGAACACTGAAGCTTTCTTT.

This chain joins TRBV12-1 and TRBJ2-7; TRBD1 is the table's D call, not checked against the DNA. TRBV12-1 corresponds to a pseudogene. This CDR3 spans 15 amino acids. The CDR3 region is CASSLLDGTAYEQYF. Written as DNA, the CDR3 is TGTGCCAGCAGCCTCCTAGACGGGACAGCCTACGAGCAGTACTTC.

The chain employs TRBV18 and TRBJ2-5, with D uncertain. This CDR3 is built from 11 residues. The V end was cut by 3 bases, the J end by 4 bases, with 3 bases between. Germline CDR1 reads KGHSH; CDR2 reads LQKENI. The CDR3 here is CASSPGETQYF. As DNA, the CDR3 is TGTGCCAGCTCACCGGGAGAGACCCAGTACTTC.

This chain connects TRBV21-1 to TRBJ1-5. TRBV21-1 is assigned pseudogene status. CDR3 length: 18 residues. CDR3 coding DNA: TGTGCCAGCAGCAAAAGACCCCTTTTAGTGACGGCCAATCAGCCCCAGCATTTT. Amino acid sequence: CASSKRPLLVTANQPQHF.

Regarding this clone: Other nucleotide sequences in the sample specify the same CDR3. The rearrangement joins TRBV6-6 to TRBJ1-5, with D uncertain. CDR1 and CDR2 from the germline V gene are MNHNY and SVGAGI (reference sequence). The CDR3 covers 12 residues. The V end was cut by 2 bases, the J end by 6 bases, with 5 bases between. CDR3 amino acids: CASSYESQPQHF. The DNA of the CDR3 is TGTGCCAGCAGTTACGAAAGTCAGCCCCAGCATTTT.

The V call is TRBV10-3, the J call TRBJ1-2, with D unclear. The CDR3 consists of 12 residues. V shed 4 bases and J shed 2 bases, with 5 bases lying between them. The germline CDR1 and CDR2 sequences are ENHRY and SYGVKD. CDR3 sequence (DNA): TGTGCCATCAGTGGGCCAAACTATGGCTACACCTTC. Translating gives CAISGPNYGYTF.

Regarding this clone: The same CDR3 can be traced to other DNA sequences in this sample. The chain recombines TRBV2 with TRBJ1-5; D uncertain. Trimming cost V 8 bases and J 1 base, with 12 bases left between them. Germline lookup yields CDR1 SNHLY and CDR2 FYNNEI. The CDR3 runs 14 residues. The CDR3 DNA sequence: TGTGCCAGCCGGCCAGGCGGGAGCAATCAGCCCCAGCATTTT. Translation: CASRPGGSNQPQHF.

In its sample, this clone was seen once. The chain joins TRBV11-2 to TRBJ1-2, with D tentatively TRBD1 (5 bases). Germline CDR1 and CDR2: SGHAT and FQNNGV. This CDR3 is built from 16 residues. Trimming removed 1 base at V and 6 bases at J, with 18 bases between. The CDR3 nucleotides are TGTGCCAGCAGCTTAGGGGGTTACGGCAAAGGGGATGGCTACACCTTC. It specifies CASSLGGYGKGDGYTF.

The rearrangement joins TRBV6-5 to TRBJ1-2; no clear D. This CDR3 is 13 amino acids long. CDR1 and CDR2 from the germline V gene are MNHEY and SVGAGI. Trimming removed 7 bases from V and 6 bases from J, with 15 bases in between. This CDR3 is CASNSLGGDGYTF. As DNA, the CDR3 is TGTGCCAGCAACTCCCTTGGTGGGGATGGCTACACCTTC.

This sequence joins TRBV5-1 and TRBJ1-5; no definite D call. CDR1 and CDR2 from the germline V gene are SGHRS and YFSETQ. The CDR3 is 12 residues long. The V gene lost 2 bases and the J gene lost 10 bases, with 10 bases spanning the gap. DNA for the CDR3: TGCGCCAGCAGCTTCGAGGGTGGACCCCAGCATTTT. As protein: CASSFEGGPQHF.